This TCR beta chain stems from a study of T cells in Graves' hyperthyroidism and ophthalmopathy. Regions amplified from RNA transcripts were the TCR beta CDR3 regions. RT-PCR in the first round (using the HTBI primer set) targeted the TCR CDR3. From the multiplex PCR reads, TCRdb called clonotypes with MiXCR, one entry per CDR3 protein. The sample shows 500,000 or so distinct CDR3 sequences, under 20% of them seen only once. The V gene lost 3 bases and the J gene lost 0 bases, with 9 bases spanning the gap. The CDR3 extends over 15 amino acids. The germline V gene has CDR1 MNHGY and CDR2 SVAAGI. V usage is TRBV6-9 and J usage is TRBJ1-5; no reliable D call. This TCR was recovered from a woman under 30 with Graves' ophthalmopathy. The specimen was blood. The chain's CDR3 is CASSYPIYSNQPQHF. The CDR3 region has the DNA TGTGCCAGCAGTTACCCAATATATAGCAATCAGCCCCAGCATTTT.